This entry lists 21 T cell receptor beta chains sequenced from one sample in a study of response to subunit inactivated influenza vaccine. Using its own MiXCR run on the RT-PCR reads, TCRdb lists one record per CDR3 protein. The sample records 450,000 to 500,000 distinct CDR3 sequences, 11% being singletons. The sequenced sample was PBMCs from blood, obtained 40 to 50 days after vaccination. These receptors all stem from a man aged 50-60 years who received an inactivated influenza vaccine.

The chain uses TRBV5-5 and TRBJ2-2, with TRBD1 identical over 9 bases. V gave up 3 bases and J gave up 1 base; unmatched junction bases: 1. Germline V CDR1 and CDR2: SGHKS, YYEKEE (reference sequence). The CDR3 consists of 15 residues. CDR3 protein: CASSWGQGNTGELFF. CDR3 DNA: TGTGCCAGCAGCTGGGGACAGGGGAACACCGGGGAGCTGTTTTTT.

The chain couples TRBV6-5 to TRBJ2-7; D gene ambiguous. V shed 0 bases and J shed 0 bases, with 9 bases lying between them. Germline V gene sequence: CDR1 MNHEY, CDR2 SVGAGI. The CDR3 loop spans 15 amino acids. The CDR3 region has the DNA TGTGCCAGCAGTTACTCAATTGGGCGCTCCTACGAGCAGTACTTC. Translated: CASSYSIGRSYEQYF.

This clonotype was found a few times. The CDR3 protein is CASSVTWYQETQYF. In nucleotides, the CDR3 is TGTGCCAGCAGTGTGACATGGTACCAAGAGACCCAGTACTTC. This rearrangement joins TRBV6-1 to TRBJ2-5; no clear D. The CDR3 totals 14 residues. Germline lookup yields CDR1 MNHNS and CDR2 SASEGT. V dropped 4 bases and J dropped 0 bases, with 9 bases sitting between them.

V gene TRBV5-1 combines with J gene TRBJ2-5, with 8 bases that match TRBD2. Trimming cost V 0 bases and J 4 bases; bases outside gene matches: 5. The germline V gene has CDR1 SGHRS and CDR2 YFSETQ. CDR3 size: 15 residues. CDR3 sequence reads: CASSLGSGSGETQYF. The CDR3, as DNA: TGCGCCAGCAGCTTGGGGAGCGGGAGTGGAGAGACCCAGTACTTC.

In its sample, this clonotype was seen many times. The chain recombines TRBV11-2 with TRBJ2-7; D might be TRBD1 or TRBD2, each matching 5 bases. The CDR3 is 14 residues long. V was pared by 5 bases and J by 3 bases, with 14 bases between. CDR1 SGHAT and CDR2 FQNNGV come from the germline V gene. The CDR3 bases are TGTGCCAGCAGCCTTGGGACCGCCTTCTACGAGCAGTACTTC. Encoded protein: CASSLGTAFYEQYF. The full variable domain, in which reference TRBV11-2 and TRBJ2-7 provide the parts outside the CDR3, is EAGVAQSPRYKIIEKRQSVAFWCNPISGHATLYWYQQILGQGPKLLIQFQNNGVVDDSQLPKDRFSAERLKGVDSTLKIQPAKLEDSAVYLCASSLGTAFYEQYFGPGTRLTVT.

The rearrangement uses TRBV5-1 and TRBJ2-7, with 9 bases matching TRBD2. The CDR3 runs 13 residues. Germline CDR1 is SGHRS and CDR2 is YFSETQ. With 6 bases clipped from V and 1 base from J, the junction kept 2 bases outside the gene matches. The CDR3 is CASKRGESYEQYF. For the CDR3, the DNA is TGCGCCAGCAAGCGGGGGGAATCCTACGAGCAGTACTTC.

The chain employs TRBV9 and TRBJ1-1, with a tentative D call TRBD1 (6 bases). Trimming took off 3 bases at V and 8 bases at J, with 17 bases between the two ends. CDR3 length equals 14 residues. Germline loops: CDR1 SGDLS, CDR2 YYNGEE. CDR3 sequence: CASSDRGTNDEAFF. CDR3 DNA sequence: TGTGCCAGCAGCGATAGGGGGACTAACGACGAAGCTTTCTTT.

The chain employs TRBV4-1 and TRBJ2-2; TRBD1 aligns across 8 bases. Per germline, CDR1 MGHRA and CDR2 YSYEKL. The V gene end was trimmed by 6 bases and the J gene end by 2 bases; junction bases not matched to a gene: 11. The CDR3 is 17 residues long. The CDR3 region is CASSRGADRGNTGELFF. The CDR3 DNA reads TGCGCCAGCAGTCGAGGGGCCGACAGGGGAAACACCGGGGAGCTGTTTTTT.

The CDR3 sequence: CASSTGTINQPQHF. CDR3 bases: TGTGCCAGCAGCACCGGGACAATCAATCAGCCCCAGCATTTT. The chain is built from TRBV7-8 and TRBJ1-5; a possible D gene is TRBD1 (6 bases). Germline V gene data show CDR1 as SGHVS and CDR2 as FQNEAQ. Trimming stripped 5 bases from V and 3 bases from J, with 11 bases between. There are 14 residues in the CDR3.

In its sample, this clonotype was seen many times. This chain's CDR3 is CSASRGNSNQPQHF. The CDR3 DNA is TGCAGTGCTTCCAGGGGAAATAGCAATCAGCCCCAGCATTTT. The chain employs TRBV20-1 and TRBJ1-5, with a tentative D call TRBD1 (6 bases). V lost 5 bases and J lost 0, with 11 bases in between. The CDR3 is made up of 14 amino acids. Germline assignment: CDR1 DFQATT and CDR2 SNEGSKA (reference sequence).

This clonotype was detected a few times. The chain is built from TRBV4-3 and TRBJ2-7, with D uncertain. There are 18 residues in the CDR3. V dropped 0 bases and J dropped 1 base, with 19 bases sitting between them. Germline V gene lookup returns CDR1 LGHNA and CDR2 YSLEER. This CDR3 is CASSQDTGLGSASYEQYF. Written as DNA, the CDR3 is TGCGCCAGCAGCCAAGATACCGGGTTGGGCTCGGCGTCCTACGAGCAGTACTTC.

The CDR3 protein is CSAEGLDSLETQYF. CDR3 DNA sequence: TGCAGCGCCGAAGGACTAGATTCGTTAGAGACCCAGTACTTC. The rearrangement uses TRBV29-1 and TRBJ2-5; 7 positions agree with TRBD2. Germline CDR1 is SQVTM and CDR2 is ANQGSEA. The CDR3 has 14 amino acids. V lost 7 bases to trimming and J lost 4 bases; unmatched junction nucleotides: 12.

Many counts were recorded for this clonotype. The DNA for the CDR3 is TGCGCCAGCAGCTTGACAGGTCAGACCTACGAGCAGTACTTC. Its translation: CASSLTGQTYEQYF. The rearrangement links TRBV5-1 to TRBJ2-7; D is possibly TRBD1 (5 bases). V lost 1 base and J lost 2, with 10 bases in between. The CDR3 has 14 amino acids. Per the germline V gene, CDR1 is SGHRS and CDR2 is YFSETQ.

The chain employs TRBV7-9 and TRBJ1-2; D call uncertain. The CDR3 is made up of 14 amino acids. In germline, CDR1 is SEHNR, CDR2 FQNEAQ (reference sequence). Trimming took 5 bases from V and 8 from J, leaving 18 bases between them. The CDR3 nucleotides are TGTGCCAGCAGCCTTTTGACGGTAGTAGTAGGCTACACCTTC. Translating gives CASSLLTVVVGYTF.

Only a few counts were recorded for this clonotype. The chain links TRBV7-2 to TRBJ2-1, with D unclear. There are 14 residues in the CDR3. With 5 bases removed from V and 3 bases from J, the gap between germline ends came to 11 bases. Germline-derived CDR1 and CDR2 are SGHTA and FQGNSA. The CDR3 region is CASSPMGIYNEQFF. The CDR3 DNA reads TGTGCCAGCAGCCCGATGGGCATCTACAATGAGCAGTTCTTC.

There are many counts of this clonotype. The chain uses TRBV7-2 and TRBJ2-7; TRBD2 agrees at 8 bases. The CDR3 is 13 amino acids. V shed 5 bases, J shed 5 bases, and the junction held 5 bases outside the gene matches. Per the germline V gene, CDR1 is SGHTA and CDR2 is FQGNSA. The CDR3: CASSLTSVHEQYF. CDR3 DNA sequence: TGTGCCAGCAGCCTGACTAGCGTCCACGAGCAGTACTTC. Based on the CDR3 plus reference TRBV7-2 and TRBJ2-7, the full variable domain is GAGVSQSPSNKVTEKGKDVELRCDPISGHTALYWYRQSLGQGLEFLIYFQGNSAPDKSGLPSDRFSAERTGGSVSTLTIQRTQQEDSAVYLCASSLTSVHEQYFGPGTRLTVT.

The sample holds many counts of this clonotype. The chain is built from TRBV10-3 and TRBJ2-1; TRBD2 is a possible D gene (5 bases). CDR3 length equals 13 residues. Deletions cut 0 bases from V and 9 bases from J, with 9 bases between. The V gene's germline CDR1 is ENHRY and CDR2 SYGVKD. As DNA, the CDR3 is TGTGCCATCAGTGAGTCGGCCGCGGGTGAGCAGTTCTTC. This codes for CAISESAAGEQFF.

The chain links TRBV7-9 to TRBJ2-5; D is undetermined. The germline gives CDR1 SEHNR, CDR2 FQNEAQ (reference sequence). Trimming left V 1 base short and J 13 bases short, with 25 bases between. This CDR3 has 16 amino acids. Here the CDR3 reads CASSLDLFDGSRNAYF. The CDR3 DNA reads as TGTGCCAGCAGCTTAGATCTTTTCGACGGCTCGCGCAATGCGTACTTC.

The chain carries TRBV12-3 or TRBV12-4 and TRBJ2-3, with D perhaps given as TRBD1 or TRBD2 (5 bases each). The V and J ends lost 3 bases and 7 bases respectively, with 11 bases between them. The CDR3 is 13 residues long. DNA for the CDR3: TGTGCCAGCAGTTTTGGGGACCAGAATACGCAGTATTTT. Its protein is CASSFGDQNTQYF.

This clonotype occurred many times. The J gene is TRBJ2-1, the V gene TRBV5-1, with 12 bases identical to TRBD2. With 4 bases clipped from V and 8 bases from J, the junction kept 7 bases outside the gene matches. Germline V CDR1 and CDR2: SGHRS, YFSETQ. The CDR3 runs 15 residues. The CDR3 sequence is CASSQTSGSKDEQFF. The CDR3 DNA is TGCGCCAGCAGCCAGACTAGCGGGAGCAAGGATGAGCAGTTCTTC.

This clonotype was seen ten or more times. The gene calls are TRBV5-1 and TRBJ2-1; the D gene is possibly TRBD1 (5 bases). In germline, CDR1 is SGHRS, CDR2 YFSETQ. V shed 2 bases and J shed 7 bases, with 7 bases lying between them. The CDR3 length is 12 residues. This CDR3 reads CASSFQGNEQFF. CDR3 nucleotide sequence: TGCGCCAGCAGCTTCCAGGGAAATGAGCAGTTCTTC.